Below are 24 T cell receptor beta chains sequenced from a single sample in a study of cytomegalovirus exposure and HLA in healthy donors. The assay was immunoSEQ multiplex PCR, and TCRdb's table has in-frame clones only and misses some. The sample records about 190,000 clones, more than 75% being singletons. The specimen was PBMCs. Source of these receptors: a young woman in good health and CMV-seronegative.

Only one count was recorded for this clone. The CDR3 loop reads CASSPRTSGRLSYEQYF. In nucleotides, the CDR3 is TGTGCCAGCAGCCCCCGGACTAGCGGTCGACTCTCCTACGAGCAGTACTTC. V gene TRBV7-9 combines with J gene TRBJ2-7; 10 bases are shared with TRBD2. The CDR3 is 17 amino acids. Germline V lookup: CDR1 SEHNR, CDR2 FQNEAQ (reference sequence). V lost 5 bases to trimming and J lost 0 bases; unmatched junction nucleotides: 10.

The V gene is TRBV4-1, the J gene TRBJ1-4; tentative D call: TRBD1 (6 bases). The CDR3 sequence is 19 residues long. Deletions cut 0 bases from V and 8 bases from J, with 25 bases between. The germline CDR1 and CDR2 sequences are MGHRA and YSYEKL. In nucleotides, the CDR3 is TGCGCCAGCAGCCAAGATCCCGCCCTGGGGACAAAGGGAGCCGAAAAACTGTTTTTT. Amino acid sequence: CASSQDPALGTKGAEKLFF.

In its sample, this clone was seen once. This chain uses TRBV6-5 with TRBJ1-1, with D uncertain. In germline, CDR1 is MNHEY, CDR2 SVGAGI. The CDR3 contains 14 residues. Trimming took off 0 bases at V and 6 bases at J, with 11 bases between the two ends. The CDR3 sequence: CASSYSSSSSEAFF. In DNA, the CDR3 is TGTGCCAGCAGTTACTCTTCCTCCTCCTCTGAAGCTTTCTTT.

The chain combines TRBV9 with TRBJ2-7; D is ambiguous. The germline CDR1 and CDR2 sequences are SGDLS and YYNGEE. The length of the CDR3 is 13 residues. Trimming shortened V by 2 bases and J by 0 bases, and 6 bases separated the two germline ends. CDR3 in amino acids: CASSVGPSYEQYF. The CDR3 nucleotides read TGTGCCAGCAGCGTTGGCCCCTCCTACGAGCAGTACTTC.

This clone has just one count. J is TRBJ2-2 and V is TRBV7-7; 7 bases align to TRBD2. Germline V lookup: CDR1 SSHAT, CDR2 FNYEAQ (reference sequence). The CDR3 is made up of 15 amino acids. V trimming: 4 bases; J trimming: 5 bases; junction bases outside the gene matches: 7. The DNA for the CDR3 is TGTGCCAGCAGCTCCGGACTAGTCGGTACCGGGGAGCTGTTTTTT. It codes for CASSSGLVGTGELFF.

The rearrangement links TRBV2 to TRBJ1-1; D remains unclear. V shed 3 bases and J shed 0 bases, with 11 bases lying between them. Looked up from germline, CDR1 is SNHLY and CDR2 is FYNNEI. The CDR3 contains 15 residues. The chain's CDR3 is CASSDDTVLNTEAFF. The CDR3 region has the DNA TGTGCCAGCAGTGATGATACAGTTTTGAACACTGAAGCTTTCTTT.

The chain's CDR3 is CAWTTLRIDRGDEAFF. The CDR3 DNA sequence: TGTGCCTGGACTACGCTTAGGATTGACAGGGGCGATGAAGCTTTCTTT. The rearrangement links TRBV30 to TRBJ1-1; 8 nucleotides agree with TRBD1. The V segment lost 4 bases and the J segment 7 bases; nucleotides outside the gene matches: 17. CDR3 length: 16 residues. Germline V gives CDR1 GTSNPN, CDR2 SVGIG (reference sequence).

The V and J genes are TRBV7-8 and TRBJ2-4; D may be TRBD2 (5 bases). The CDR3 spans 16 residues. V lost 5 bases to trimming and J lost 2 bases, with 16 bases between them. Germline CDR1 SGHVS, CDR2 FQNEAQ. CDR3 sequence reads: CASSLTVGLTKNIQYF. The CDR3 DNA follows: TGTGCCAGCAGCCTTACAGTTGGACTGACCAAAAACATTCAGTACTTC.

This sequence joins TRBV27 and TRBJ2-5; D possibly corresponds to TRBD1 (6 bases). V lost 3 bases, J lost 4 bases, and 12 bases lay in between. This CDR3 has 14 residues. CDR1 and CDR2 from the germline V gene are MNHEY and SMNVEV (reference sequence). CDR3 in amino acids: CASSFLGAGETQYF. The DNA for the CDR3 is TGTGCCAGCAGTTTTCTGGGGGCGGGAGAGACCCAGTACTTC.

The J gene is TRBJ2-5, the V gene TRBV30, with 10 nucleotides matching TRBD1. The CDR3 has 14 residues. From germline, CDR1 is GTSNPN and CDR2 SVGIG (reference sequence). Unmatched junction bases numbered 3, after V lost 4 bases and J lost 1 base. CDR3 amino acids: CAWIRTGGQETQYF. CDR3 sequence (DNA): TGTGCCTGGATCCGGACAGGGGGCCAAGAGACCCAGTACTTC.

The chain links TRBV27 to TRBJ2-7; D possibly corresponds to TRBD1 (5 bases). Trimming removed 5 bases from V and 0 bases from J, with 11 bases in between. The germline gives CDR1 MNHEY, CDR2 SMNVEV (reference sequence). This CDR3 is built from 14 residues. In DNA, the CDR3 is TGTGCCAGCAGTATACAGGACAACTCCTACGAGCAGTACTTC. It is translated as CASSIQDNSYEQYF.

The chain uses TRBV6-1 and TRBJ1-5; D not resolved. The germline V gene encodes CDR1 MNHNS and CDR2 SASEGT. Trimming cost V 6 bases and J 2 bases, with 14 bases left between them. The CDR3 has 15 amino acids. Here the CDR3 DNA reads TGTGCCAGCAGATTTATGGGTCGGGGCAATCAGCCCCAGCATTTT. Translated, it gives CASRFMGRGNQPQHF.

The V call is TRBV11-2, the J call TRBJ1-5, with D unclear. This CDR3 is built from 15 residues. V was clipped by 2 bases and J by 0 bases, with 8 bases between them. Per germline, CDR1 SGHAT and CDR2 FQNNGV. The CDR3: CASSLFSNSNQPQHF. CDR3 DNA sequence: TGTGCCAGCAGCTTATTTAGCAATAGCAATCAGCCCCAGCATTTT.

The CDR3 protein is CASGRDRGDTGELFF. The CDR3 DNA sequence: TGTGCCAGCGGGCGAGACAGGGGGGACACCGGGGAGCTGTTTTTT. The chain is built from TRBV6-1 and TRBJ2-2, with TRBD1 matching over 9 bases. Trimming cost V 8 bases and J 3 bases; bases outside gene matches: 7. Germline CDR1 is MNHNS and CDR2 is SASEGT. The CDR3 loop spans 15 amino acids.

This clone was found a few times. The chain carries TRBV12-5 and TRBJ1-1, with 7 bases matching TRBD1. Trimming at V came to 3 bases and at J to 2 bases, leaving 0 bases not matched to a gene. The germline V gene has CDR1 LGHNT and CDR2 FRNRAP. This CDR3 region has 13 residues. Written as DNA, the CDR3 is TGTGCTAGTGGTTTAGGGGGCAACACTGAAGCTTTCTTT. This encodes CASGLGGNTEAFF.

The chain links TRBV29-1 to TRBJ2-7, with 10 bases identical to TRBD1. This CDR3 is 14 amino acids long. Germline assignment: CDR1 SQVTM and CDR2 ANQGSEA. The V and J ends lost 7 bases and 1 base, in that order; junction bases with no gene match: 7. The CDR3 spells CSGAGTGVSYEQYF. The DNA of the CDR3 is TGCAGCGGCGCCGGGACAGGGGTTTCCTACGAGCAGTACTTC.

The chain carries TRBV5-6 and TRBJ2-3; the D gene is possibly TRBD2 (5 bases). CDR3 length: 14 amino acids. Germline V gene data show CDR1 as SGHDT and CDR2 as YYEEEE. V lost 0 bases, J lost 2 bases, and 7 bases lay in between. As DNA, the CDR3 is TGTGCCAGCAGCTTGGGGGGAGTCACAGATACGCAGTATTTT. It yields the protein CASSLGGVTDTQYF.

The chain links TRBV27 to TRBJ2-7; 10 nucleotides align to TRBD1. Trimming cost V 10 bases and J 2 bases; bases outside gene matches: 14. The CDR3 runs 16 residues. The germline V gene has CDR1 MNHEY and CDR2 SMNVEV (reference sequence). The CDR3 DNA reads TGTGCCACCAAAGCGGAACGGGACAGGGGTACCTACGAGCAGTACTTC. This gives the protein CATKAERDRGTYEQYF.

CDR3 region: CSVASDSYEQYF. The CDR3 nucleotides are TGCAGCGTTGCGTCCGATAGCTACGAGCAGTACTTC. The V gene is TRBV29-1, the J gene TRBJ2-7; D remains unclear. CDR3 length: 12 residues. CDR1 is SQVTM and CDR2 is ANQGSEA in the germline V gene. V shed 4 bases and J shed 3 bases, with 10 bases lying between them.

The rearrangement joins TRBV5-6 to TRBJ2-1, with TRBD2 identical over 9 bases. The trim removed 5 bases at V and 10 bases at J, leaving 16 bases unmatched. Germline loops: CDR1 SGHDT, CDR2 YYEEEE. The CDR3 is 16 amino acids. The CDR3 coding sequence is TGTGCCAGCAGTCAAGTAGGTTTAGCGGGAGCGGGGGAGCAGTTCTTC. Its protein product is CASSQVGLAGAGEQFF.

The rearrangement joins TRBV6-1 to TRBJ1-2; D is perhaps TRBD1 (6 bases). The CDR3 contains 18 residues. Germline CDR1 and CDR2: MNHNS and SASEGT. Deletions cut 5 bases from V and 4 bases from J, with 26 bases between. The CDR3 coding sequence is TGTGCCAGCAGTCAAGTTCCCGCACAAAGCAGAGGGGGCTATGGCTACACCTTC. Protein: CASSQVPAQSRGGYGYTF.

The chain recombines TRBV7-8 with TRBJ1-5, with D hard to call. Germline values: CDR1 SGHVS, CDR2 FQNEAQ. With 3 bases removed from V and 0 bases from J, the gap between germline ends came to 6 bases. CDR3 length: 14 residues. The CDR3 DNA follows: TGTGCCAGCAGCTTTAGAGATAGCAATCAGCCCCAGCATTTT. It encodes CASSFRDSNQPQHF. Complete variable domain (other parts from reference TRBV7-8 and TRBJ1-5): GAGVSQSPRYKVAKRGQDVALRCDPISGHVSLFWYQQALGQGPEFLTYFQNEAQLDKSGLPSDRFFAERPEGSVSTLKIQRTQQEDSAVYLCASSFRDSNQPQHFGDGTRLSIL.

This rearrangement joins TRBV5-1 to TRBJ2-5; TRBD1 might be the D (6 bases). The germline V and J ends were trimmed by 4 bases and 0 bases, with 13 bases remaining between them. This CDR3 has 15 amino acids. Germline CDR1 is SGHRS and CDR2 is YFSETQ. The CDR3 DNA is TGCGCCAGCAGCGCGTACCGGACAGACCAAGAGACCCAGTACTTC. Translation: CASSAYRTDQETQYF.

There are a few counts of this clone. The V and J genes are TRBV11-2 and TRBJ2-3; 12 nucleotides match TRBD1. With V trimmed by 8 bases and J by 6 bases, 6 bases remained unmatched. CDR1 and CDR2 from the germline V gene are SGHAT and FQNNGV. CDR3 length equals 14 residues. This CDR3 is CASAGQGATDTQYF. CDR3 DNA: TGTGCCAGCGCGGGACAGGGGGCAACGGATACGCAGTATTTT.